The clone carrying this T cell receptor beta chain was seen ten or more times. No antigen is known for it. There are 14 residues in the CDR3. Germline V gene sequence: CDR1 SGDLS, CDR2 YYNGEE. The V gene lost 0 bases and the J gene lost 10 bases, with 14 bases spanning the gap. MiXCR was run by TCRdb on the 5' RACE reads, yielding one entry per CDR3 protein. The sample consists of some 46,000 distinct CDR3 sequences, 3.5% to 5% of them appearing once. The data belong to a study of neurological immune-mediated disorders. General observations from the study: None of the CDR3 amino acid sequences in expanded clones turned up in more than one subject, which points to private repertoires in all groups. The repertoires of 18 of 34 multiple sclerosis patients fell into one related-CDR3 cluster (a possible signature) under phylogenetic grouping.

The sequencing sample was made of PBMCs. This TCR was sampled from a woman aged 55-70 years with multiple sclerosis. The J gene is TRBJ2-1, the V gene TRBV9; unclear D gene. In nucleotides, the CDR3 is TGTGCCAGCAGCGTAGCTCCCGAGACCTTGGAGCAGTTCTTC. Protein: CASSVAPETLEQFF. Based on the CDR3 plus reference TRBV9 and TRBJ2-1, the full variable domain is DSGVTQTPKHLITATGQRVTLRCSPRSGDLSVYWYQQSLDQGLQFLIQYYNGEERAKGNILERFSAQQFPDLHSELNLSSLELGDSALYFCASSVAPETLEQFFGPGTRLTVL.